These 21 T cell receptor beta chains were all obtained from the same sample, sequenced in a study of T cell responses to AZD1222 COVID-19 vaccine. The repertoire was sequenced with immunoSEQ multiplex PCR; TCRdb's copy has only in-frame clones and lacks some. The data contain about 110,000 clones, about 90% of them singletons. Sequenced material: peripheral blood, taken 28 days after the second AZD1222 dose. These TCRs come from an adult who received the AZD1222 COVID-19 vaccine.

The CDR3 region has the DNA TGTGCCTGGAGTCTAAGGACAGTACAAGAGACCCAGTACTTC. Its translation: CAWSLRTVQETQYF. The chain links TRBV30 to TRBJ2-5; D possibly corresponds to TRBD1 (6 bases). With 2 bases removed from V and 2 bases from J, the gap between germline ends came to 12 bases. Germline CDR1 reads GTSNPN; CDR2 reads SVGIG (reference sequence). This CDR3 contains 14 residues.

This chain links TRBV10-3 with TRBJ1-1; 11 bases map to TRBD1. The trim removed 3 bases at V and 6 bases at J, leaving 9 bases unmatched. CDR1 and CDR2 (germline): ENHRY, SYGVKD. This CDR3 comprises 16 residues. In nucleotides, the CDR3 is TGTGCCATCAGTGAAAGGGCCCCGGGACAGGGGGCTGAAGCTTTCTTT. Translation gives CAISERAPGQGAEAFF.

The rearrangement joins TRBV28 to TRBJ1-5, with TRBD1 identical over 9 bases. This CDR3 has 15 amino acids. V was pared by 5 bases and J by 7 bases, with 9 bases of the junction left unmatched. The germline V gene has CDR1 MDHEN and CDR2 SYDVKM. The CDR3 sequence is CASSPHRGQGQPQHF. The DNA of the CDR3 is TGTGCCAGCAGTCCCCACAGGGGGCAGGGCCAGCCCCAGCATTTT.

V and J are TRBV19 and TRBJ2-1, with 9 bases fitting TRBD1. The CDR3 totals 15 residues. Germline-derived CDR1 and CDR2 are LNHDA and SQIVND (reference sequence). The trim removed 6 bases at V and 9 bases at J, leaving 12 bases unmatched. CDR3 sequence reads: CASRNSGTGMGEQFF. The CDR3 nucleotides read TGTGCCAGTAGGAACTCCGGGACAGGGATGGGTGAGCAGTTCTTC.

Comment on this clone: A much larger clone is a single base away; this may be a read error. This rearrangement joins TRBV19 to TRBJ1-5; 8 positions match TRBD1. Per the germline V gene, CDR1 is LNHDA and CDR2 is SQIVND (reference sequence). The CDR3 loop spans 21 amino acids. CDR3 sequence (DNA): TGTGCCAGTATTATAGATTTAACACGACAGGGGATGTCGAGGACGGGTCAGCCCCAGCATTTT. This sequence encodes CASIIDLTRQGMSRTGQPQHF.

The CDR3 is CATSRDKTGNQPQHF. Written as DNA, the CDR3 is TGTGCCACCAGCAGAGACAAAACAGGCAATCAGCCCCAGCATTTT. The chain uses TRBV15 and TRBJ1-5, with no clear D. The germline V gene has CDR1 LNHNV and CDR2 YYDKDF (reference sequence). V lost 0 bases and J 2 bases, leaving 8 bases between the germline ends. The CDR3 has 15 residues.

V is TRBV21-1 and J is TRBJ2-3. TRBV21-1 is listed as a pseudogene. CDR3 length: 16 residues. This CDR3 reads CASSKGAGHYTDTQYF. CDR3 DNA: TGTGCCAGCAGCAAAGGGGCGGGACATTACACAGATACGCAGTATTTT.

The chain recombines TRBV12-3 or TRBV12-4 with TRBJ1-5; D uncertain. Trimming took 6 bases from V and 3 from J, leaving 6 bases between them. The length of the CDR3 is 12 residues. The CDR3 is CASSRDNQPQHF. In nucleotides, the CDR3 is TGTGCCAGCAGCCGGGACAATCAGCCCCAGCATTTT.

This chain links TRBV6-5 with TRBJ1-1, with TRBD1 identical over 9 bases. The CDR3 is 13 amino acids. The germline V gene has CDR1 MNHEY and CDR2 SVGAGI. J gave up 12 bases and V 6 bases, and 11 bases lay outside the gene matches. The CDR3 DNA reads TGTGCCAGCAGCTCTCCGGGACAGGGTAGGACTTTCTTT. It yields the protein CASSSPGQGRTFF.

V and J are TRBV18 and TRBJ2-3; 8 bases map to TRBD2. The CDR3 has 15 residues. V was pared by 3 bases and J by 0 bases, with 2 bases of the junction left unmatched. Germline CDR1 and CDR2: KGHSH and LQKENI. The DNA for the CDR3 is TGTGCCAGCTCACCCGGGGGGGCGAGCACAGATACGCAGTATTTT. Amino acid sequence: CASSPGGASTDTQYF. Combining the CDR3 with reference TRBV18 and TRBJ2-3 gives the whole variable domain NAGVMQNPRHLVRRRGQEARLRCSPMKGHSHVYWYRQLPEEGLKFMVYLQKENIIDESGMPKERFSAEFPKEGPSILRIQQVVRGDSAAYFCASSPGGASTDTQYFGPGTRLTVL.

This rearrangement joins TRBV10-3 to TRBJ2-2, with TRBD2 matching 7 bases. Germline-derived CDR1 and CDR2 are ENHRY and SYGVKD. This CDR3 has 14 residues. Trimming at V came to 8 bases and at J to 4 bases, leaving 7 bases not matched to a gene. The chain's CDR3 is CAISSQRGTGELFF. DNA of the CDR3: TGTGCCATCTCTTCCCAGCGGGGCACCGGGGAGCTGTTTTTT.

This chain connects TRBV7-9 to TRBJ2-1; TRBD2 might be the D (6 bases). V lost 4 bases and J 5 bases, leaving 9 bases between the germline ends. Looked up from germline, CDR1 is SEHNR and CDR2 is FQNEAQ (reference sequence). The CDR3 totals 13 residues. The CDR3 here is CASSYLADNEQFF. The CDR3 bases are TGTGCCAGCAGCTACTTAGCGGACAATGAGCAGTTCTTC.

This clone has only one observation. V and J are TRBV5-1 and TRBJ1-3; D gene unclear. Germline loops: CDR1 SGHRS, CDR2 YFSETQ. This CDR3 spans 15 amino acids. V was pared by 0 bases and J by 4 bases, with 11 bases between. As DNA, the CDR3 is TGCGCCAGCAGCTTGGTTGGAGGGCGAGGAAACACCATATATTTT. Its translation is CASSLVGGRGNTIYF.

CDR3 coding DNA: TGTGCCAGCAGTGACTCGGACTTACCGAACACCGGGGAGCTGTTTTTT. Amino acid sequence: CASSDSDLPNTGELFF. The chain combines TRBV6-4 with TRBJ2-2; the D gene is possibly TRBD2 (5 bases). V was pared by 0 bases and J by 0 bases, with 8 bases between. CDR1 is MRHNA and CDR2 is SNTAGT in the germline V gene. This CDR3 contains 16 residues.

This rearrangement joins TRBV5-6 to TRBJ1-6; 7 nucleotides align to TRBD1. With 2 bases clipped from V and 3 bases from J, the junction kept 8 bases outside the gene matches. Germline V lookup: CDR1 SGHDT, CDR2 YYEEEE. CDR3 length equals 17 residues. CDR3 nucleotides: TGTGCCAGCAGCTTACCCGTACAGGGGAACTATAATTCACCCCTCCACTTT. This sequence encodes CASSLPVQGNYNSPLHF.

Remarks on this clone: A read error may explain this, as a much larger clone is one base away. The chain links TRBV19 to TRBJ1-5, with 8 bases matching TRBD1. The CDR3 extends over 21 amino acids. The germline gives CDR1 LNHDA, CDR2 SQIVND (reference sequence). The V and J ends lost 8 bases and 6 bases, in that order; junction bases with no gene match: 30. CDR3 residues: CASFIDLRRQGMSRTGQPQHF. The CDR3 coding sequence is TGTGCCAGTTTTATAGATTTACGACGACAGGGGATGTCGAGGACGGGTCAGCCCCAGCATTTT.

The chain couples TRBV28 to TRBJ1-1, with D unresolved. With 1 base removed from V and 0 bases from J, the gap between germline ends came to 12 bases. The CDR3 is made up of 16 amino acids. Germline CDR1 MDHEN, CDR2 SYDVKM. The CDR3 protein is CASSLSLGGMNTEAFF. CDR3 bases: TGTGCCAGCAGTTTATCTCTCGGAGGGATGAACACTGAAGCTTTCTTT. Full variable domain (missing parts from reference TRBV28 and TRBJ1-1): DVKVTQSSRYLVKRTGEKVFLECVQDMDHENMFWYRQDPGLGLRLIYFSYDVKMKEKGDIPEGYSVSREKKERFSLILESASTNQTSMYLCASSLSLGGMNTEAFFGQGTRLTVV.

This clone was seen only once. The rearrangement links TRBV27 to TRBJ2-7, with D perhaps being TRBD1 or TRBD2 (6 bases each). This CDR3 spans 14 amino acids. Trimming stripped 3 bases from V and 4 bases from J, with 13 bases between. Germline CDR1 and CDR2: MNHEY and SMNVEV (reference sequence). Here the CDR3 DNA reads TGTGCCAGCAGTTTGGAGGGGGTAAAGTACGAGCAGTACTTC. This encodes CASSLEGVKYEQYF.

The CDR3 protein is CASSRSLGSYEQYF. DNA for the CDR3: TGCGCCAGCAGCCGTAGCCTAGGGTCCTACGAGCAGTACTTC. The V and J genes are TRBV4-1 and TRBJ2-7; D gene ambiguous. Germline lookup yields CDR1 MGHRA and CDR2 YSYEKL. The V end was cut by 4 bases, the J end by 1 base, with 11 bases between. The CDR3 runs to 14 residues.

This sequence joins TRBV7-9 and TRBJ1-1, with 7 bases lining up with TRBD1. After removal of 5 bases from V and 7 bases from J, the junction contained 7 bases not matched to a gene. In germline, CDR1 is SEHNR, CDR2 FQNEAQ (reference sequence). The CDR3 extends over 13 amino acids. The CDR3 here is CASSLPTGLEAFF. CDR3 nucleotide sequence: TGTGCCAGCAGCCTCCCGACAGGGCTTGAAGCTTTCTTT.

V and J are TRBV3-1 (or the pseudogene TRBV3-2) and TRBJ1-3, with TRBD1 matching over 7 bases. Germline-derived CDR1 and CDR2 are LGHDT and YNNKEL (reference sequence). The ends lost 4 bases at V and 2 bases at J; junction bases unmatched: 5. CDR3 length: 15 amino acids. The CDR3 spells CASSPTGRPGNTIYF. In DNA form, the CDR3 reads TGTGCCAGCAGCCCGACAGGGCGTCCTGGAAACACCATATATTTT.